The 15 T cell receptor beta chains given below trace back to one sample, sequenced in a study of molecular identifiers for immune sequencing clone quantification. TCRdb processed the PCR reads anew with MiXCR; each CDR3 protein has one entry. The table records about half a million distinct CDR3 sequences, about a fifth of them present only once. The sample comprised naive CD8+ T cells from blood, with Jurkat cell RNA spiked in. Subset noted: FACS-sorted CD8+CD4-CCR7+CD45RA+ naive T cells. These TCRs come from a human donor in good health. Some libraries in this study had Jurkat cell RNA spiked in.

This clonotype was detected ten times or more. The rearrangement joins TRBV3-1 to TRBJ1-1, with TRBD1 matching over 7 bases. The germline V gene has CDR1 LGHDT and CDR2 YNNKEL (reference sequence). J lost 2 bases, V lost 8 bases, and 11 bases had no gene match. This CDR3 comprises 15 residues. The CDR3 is CASARSDRTNTEAFF. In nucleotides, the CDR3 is TGTGCCAGCGCAAGATCGGACAGGACCAACACTGAAGCTTTCTTT.

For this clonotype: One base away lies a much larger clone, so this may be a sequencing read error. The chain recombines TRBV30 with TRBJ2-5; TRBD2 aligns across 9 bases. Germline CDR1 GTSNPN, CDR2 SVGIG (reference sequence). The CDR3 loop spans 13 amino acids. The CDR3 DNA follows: TGTGCCTGGAGTTCCGTAGCGGGAGAGGCCCAGTACTTC. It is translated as CAWSSVAGEAQYF.

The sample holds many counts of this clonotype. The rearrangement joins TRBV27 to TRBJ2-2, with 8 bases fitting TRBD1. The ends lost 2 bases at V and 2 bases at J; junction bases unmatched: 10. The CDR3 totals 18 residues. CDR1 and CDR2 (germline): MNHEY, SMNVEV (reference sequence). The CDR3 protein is CASSLQTTRGPNTGELFF. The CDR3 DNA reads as TGTGCCAGCAGTTTACAAACTACCAGGGGGCCAAACACCGGGGAGCTGTTTTTT.

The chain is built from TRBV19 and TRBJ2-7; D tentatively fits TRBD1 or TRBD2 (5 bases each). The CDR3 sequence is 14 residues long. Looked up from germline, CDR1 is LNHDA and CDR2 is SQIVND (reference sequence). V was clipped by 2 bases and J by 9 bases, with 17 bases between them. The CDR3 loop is CASSIYGLGDGQYF. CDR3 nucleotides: TGTGCCAGTAGTATATATGGACTTGGGGACGGGCAGTACTTC.

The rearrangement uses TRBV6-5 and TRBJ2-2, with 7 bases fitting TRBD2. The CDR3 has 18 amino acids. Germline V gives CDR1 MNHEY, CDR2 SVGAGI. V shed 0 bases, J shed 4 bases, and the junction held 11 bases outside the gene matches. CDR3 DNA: TGTGCCAGCAGTTACTCGAACGTTAGGGGCGGGAGCACCGGGGAGCTGTTTTTT. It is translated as CASSYSNVRGGSTGELFF.

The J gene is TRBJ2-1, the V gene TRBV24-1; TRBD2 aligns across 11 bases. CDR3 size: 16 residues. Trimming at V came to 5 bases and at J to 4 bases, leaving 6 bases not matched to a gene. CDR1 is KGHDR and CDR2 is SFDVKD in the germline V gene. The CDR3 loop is CATSGPLAGDYNEQFF. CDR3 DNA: TGTGCCACCAGTGGCCCACTAGCGGGGGATTACAATGAGCAGTTCTTC.

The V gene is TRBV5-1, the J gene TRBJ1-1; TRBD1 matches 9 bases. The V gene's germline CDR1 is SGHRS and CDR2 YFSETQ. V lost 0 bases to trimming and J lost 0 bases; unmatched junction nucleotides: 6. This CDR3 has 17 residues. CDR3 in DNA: TGCGCCAGCAGCTTGGCGGGGGGGACAGGGATGAACACTGAAGCTTTCTTT. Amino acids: CASSLAGGTGMNTEAFF.

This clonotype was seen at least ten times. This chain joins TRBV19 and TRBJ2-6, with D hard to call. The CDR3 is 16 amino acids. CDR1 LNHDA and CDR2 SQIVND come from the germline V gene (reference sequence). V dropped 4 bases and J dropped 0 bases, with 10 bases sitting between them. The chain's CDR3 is CASSNAFGSGANVLTF. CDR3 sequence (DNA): TGTGCCAGTAGTAACGCCTTCGGCTCTGGGGCCAACGTCCTGACTTTC. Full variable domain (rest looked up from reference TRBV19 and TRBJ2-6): DGGITQSPKYLFRKEGQNVTLSCEQNLNHDAMYWYRQDPGQGLRLIYYSQIVNDFQKGDIAEGYSVSREKKESFPLTVTSAQKNPTAFYLCASSNAFGSGANVLTFGAGSRLTVL.

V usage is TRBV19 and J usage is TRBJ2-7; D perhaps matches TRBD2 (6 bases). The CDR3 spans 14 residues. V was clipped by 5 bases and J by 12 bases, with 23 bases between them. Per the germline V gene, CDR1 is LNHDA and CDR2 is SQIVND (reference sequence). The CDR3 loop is CASSPRPGDPFLYF. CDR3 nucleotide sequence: TGTGCCAGTAGTCCGCGTCCGGGGGACCCATTTTTGTACTTC.

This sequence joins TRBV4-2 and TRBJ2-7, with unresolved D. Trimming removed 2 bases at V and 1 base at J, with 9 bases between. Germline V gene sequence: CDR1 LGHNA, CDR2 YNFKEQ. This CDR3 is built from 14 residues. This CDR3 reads CASSQTVLSYEQYF. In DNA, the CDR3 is TGTGCCAGCAGCCAAACGGTCCTTTCCTACGAGCAGTACTTC.

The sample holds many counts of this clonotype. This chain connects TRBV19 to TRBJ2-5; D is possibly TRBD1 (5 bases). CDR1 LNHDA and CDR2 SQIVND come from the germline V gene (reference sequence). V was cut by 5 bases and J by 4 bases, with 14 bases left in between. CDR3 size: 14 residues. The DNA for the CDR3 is TGTGCCAGTAGTGCCATCGACAGCATAGAGACCCAGTACTTC. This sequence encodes CASSAIDSIETQYF.

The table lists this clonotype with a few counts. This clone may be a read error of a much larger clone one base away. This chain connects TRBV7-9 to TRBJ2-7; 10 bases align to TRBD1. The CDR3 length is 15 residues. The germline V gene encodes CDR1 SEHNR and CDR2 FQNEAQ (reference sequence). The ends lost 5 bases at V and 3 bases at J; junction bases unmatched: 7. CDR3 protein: CASSPRDRGIYEQYF. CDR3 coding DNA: TGTGCCAGCAGCCCCCGGGACAGGGGAATCTACGAGCAGTACTTC.

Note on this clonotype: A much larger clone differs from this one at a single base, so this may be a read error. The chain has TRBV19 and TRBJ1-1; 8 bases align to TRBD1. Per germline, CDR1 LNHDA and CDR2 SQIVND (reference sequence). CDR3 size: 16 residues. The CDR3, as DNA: TGTGCCAGTAGAGTCGGTGACAGGGGATTCAACACTGAAGCTTGCTTT. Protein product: CASRVGDRGFNTEACF.

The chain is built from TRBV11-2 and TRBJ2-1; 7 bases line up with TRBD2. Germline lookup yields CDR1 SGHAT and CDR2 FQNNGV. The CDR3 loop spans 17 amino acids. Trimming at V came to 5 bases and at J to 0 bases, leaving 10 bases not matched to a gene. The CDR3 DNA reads TGTGCCAGCAGCGCGACCGGGACTACCAACTCCTACAATGAGCAGTTCTTC. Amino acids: CASSATGTTNSYNEQFF.

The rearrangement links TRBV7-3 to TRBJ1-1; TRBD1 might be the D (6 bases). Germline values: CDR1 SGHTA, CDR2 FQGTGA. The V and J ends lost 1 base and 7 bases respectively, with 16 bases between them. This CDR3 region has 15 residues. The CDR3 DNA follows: TGTGCCAGCAGCTTAAGGGGGCCGGGGGACATTGAAGCTTTCTTT. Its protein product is CASSLRGPGDIEAFF.